A selection of T cell receptor beta chains follows, all from one sample in a study of type 1 and type 2 diabetes patients. TCRdb processed the multiplex PCR reads anew with MiXCR; each CDR3 protein has one entry. The sample has fewer than 350,000 distinct CDR3 sequences, more than 40% seen once. Sequenced material: peripheral blood mononuclear cells (PBMCs). The receptor set was obtained from a young man with type 2 diabetes. Each CDR3 is given with its conserved first and last residue. D genes are given only for firm matches. Not all rows give a size; the values are once, few, many and, for expanded clones, a class.

d_call	clone_size	j_call	v_call	cdr3_aa	cdr3_nt
.	.	TRBJ1-6	TRBV7-2	CASSLGQGFYNSPLHF	TGTGCCAGCAGCTTAGGTCAGGGTTTCTATAATTCACCCCTCCACTTT
.	.	TRBJ2-7	TRBV27	CASSPLGSWYEQYF	TGTGCCAGCAGTCCCCTGGGGAGTTGGTACGAGCAGTACTTC
.	many	TRBJ2-1	TRBV15	CATSRAGNNEQFF	TGTGCCACCAGCAGAGCGGGCAACAATGAGCAGTTCTTC
.	.	TRBJ2-5	TRBV13	CASSSNRDDLEETQYF	TGTGCCAGCAGCTCCAACAGGGATGATCTTGAAGAGACCCAGTACTTC
TRBD1	few	TRBJ1-2	TRBV2	CASSGIQGNYGYTF	TGTGCCAGCAGTGGGATACAGGGGAACTATGGCTACACCTTC
.	few	TRBJ2-7	TRBV6-1	CASSEAETASYEQYF	TGTGCCAGCAGTGAAGCGGAGACAGCGTCCTACGAGCAGTACTTC
TRBD2	.	TRBJ2-5	TRBV2	CASSTTSGVETQYF	TGTGCCAGCAGCACGACTAGCGGGGTAGAGACCCAGTACTTC
.	once	TRBJ2-7	TRBV12-3/TRBV12-4	CASSPTPAGYGNEQYF	TGTGCCAGCAGTCCAACTCCCGCGGGGTATGGTAACGAGCAGTACTTC
TRBD2	.	TRBJ2-1	TRBV2	CASSQTGLAGGPKVRNEQFF	TGTGCCAGCAGTCAAACGGGACTAGCGGGGGGGCCGAAGGTACGCAATGAGCAGTTCTTC
.	.	TRBJ2-1	TRBV2	CASSPQEATPFF	TGTGCCAGCAGTCCACAGGAAGCGACTCCCTTCTTC
.	.	TRBJ2-2	TRBV6-2/TRBV6-3	CASSYANTGELFF	TGTGCCAGCAGTTACGCCAACACCGGGGAGCTGTTTTTT
TRBD1	few	TRBJ2-2	TRBV9	CASTGTGNTGELFF	TGTGCCAGCACCGGGACAGGCAACACCGGGGAGCTGTTTTTT
.	.	TRBJ2-1	TRBV19	CASSPNGERAYNEQFF	TGTGCCAGTAGTCCCAATGGAGAGCGGGCGTACAATGAGCAGTTCTTC
TRBD2	few	TRBJ2-5	TRBV6-1	CASNVGRTSGGETQYF	TGTGCCAGCAATGTCGGTAGGACTAGCGGGGGGGAGACCCAGTACTTC
TRBD2	.	TRBJ2-1	TRBV11-3	CASSSGLAGLYEQFF	TGTGCCAGCAGCTCCGGACTAGCGGGACTGTATGAGCAGTTCTTC
TRBD1	.	TRBJ2-1	TRBV7-9	CASSLTGGGNEQFF	TGTGCCAGCAGCCTGACAGGGGGAGGGAATGAGCAGTTCTTC
TRBD1	.	TRBJ2-7	TRBV5-8	CASSSGQGTYEQYF	TGTGCCAGCAGCTCGGGACAGGGCACCTACGAGCAGTACTTC
.	.	TRBJ2-5	TRBV19	CASSFAPYRYQETQYF	TGTGCCAGCAGTTTTGCTCCTTACAGGTATCAAGAGACCCAGTACTTC
TRBD1	.	TRBJ1-2	TRBV9	CASSLRQGWNNGYTF	TGTGCCAGCAGTCTACGACAGGGGTGGAATAATGGCTACACCTTC
TRBD1	few	TRBJ1-1	TRBV5-1	CASSINLRTGSTEAFF	TGCGCCAGCAGCATAAACCTACGGACAGGGAGCACTGAAGCTTTCTTT
.	.	TRBJ1-2	TRBV12-3/TRBV12-4	CASSSSAGWNGYTF	.
TRBD1	many	TRBJ2-7	TRBV7-6	CASSPSTGTGAEQYF	TGTGCCAGCAGCCCCTCAACCGGGACAGGGGCCGAGCAGTACTTC
TRBD2	.	TRBJ2-3	TRBV13	CASSLGAGGLTDTQYF	TGTGCCAGCAGCCTGGGAGCGGGGGGACTCACAGATACGCAGTATTTT
.	few	TRBJ1-6	TRBV12-3/TRBV12-4	CASSLRGIDSPLHF	TGTGCCAGCAGTTTAAGGGGGATTGATTCACCCCTCCACTTT
TRBD1	.	TRBJ2-7	TRBV28	CASSDGTAYEQYF	TGTGCCAGCAGTGACGGGACAGCCTACGAGCAGTACTTC
TRBD1	.	TRBJ1-2	TRBV12-3/TRBV12-4	CASSLHYRGDYGYTF	TGTGCCAGCAGCTTACATTACAGGGGAGACTATGGCTACACCTTC
.	few	TRBJ2-1	TRBV24-1	CATSAGTEQFF	TGTGCCACCAGTGCAGGGACTGAGCAGTTCTTC
.	many	TRBJ1-1	TRBV19	CAIQSLTEAFF	TGTGCCATCCAGTCCCTGACTGAAGCTTTCTTT
TRBD2	.	TRBJ2-1	TRBV20-1	CSARDMGVAGVVYNEQFF	TGCAGTGCTAGAGATATGGGAGTAGCGGGAGTTGTGTACAATGAGCAGTTCTTC
.	.	TRBJ1-2	TRBV4-1	CASSQEASKNGYGYTF	TGCGCCAGCAGCCAAGAGGCATCCAAGAATGGCTATGGCTACACCTTC
TRBD1	.	TRBJ2-5	TRBV7-2	CASSWTGGADVTQYF	TGTGCCAGCAGCTGGACAGGGGGCGCGGATGTGACCCAGTACTTC
.	.	TRBJ2-2	TRBV25-1	CASSNTANTGELFF	TGTGCCAGCAGCAACACGGCGAACACCGGGGAGCTGTTTTTT
TRBD2	few	TRBJ2-7	TRBV7-8	CASSWGGSSYEQYF	TGTGCCAGCAGCTGGGGCGGGAGCTCCTACGAGCAGTACTTC
.	.	TRBJ1-2	TRBV27	CASSYQDSSPGGYTF	TGTGCCAGCAGTTATCAGGACTCTAGCCCCGGTGGCTACACCTTC